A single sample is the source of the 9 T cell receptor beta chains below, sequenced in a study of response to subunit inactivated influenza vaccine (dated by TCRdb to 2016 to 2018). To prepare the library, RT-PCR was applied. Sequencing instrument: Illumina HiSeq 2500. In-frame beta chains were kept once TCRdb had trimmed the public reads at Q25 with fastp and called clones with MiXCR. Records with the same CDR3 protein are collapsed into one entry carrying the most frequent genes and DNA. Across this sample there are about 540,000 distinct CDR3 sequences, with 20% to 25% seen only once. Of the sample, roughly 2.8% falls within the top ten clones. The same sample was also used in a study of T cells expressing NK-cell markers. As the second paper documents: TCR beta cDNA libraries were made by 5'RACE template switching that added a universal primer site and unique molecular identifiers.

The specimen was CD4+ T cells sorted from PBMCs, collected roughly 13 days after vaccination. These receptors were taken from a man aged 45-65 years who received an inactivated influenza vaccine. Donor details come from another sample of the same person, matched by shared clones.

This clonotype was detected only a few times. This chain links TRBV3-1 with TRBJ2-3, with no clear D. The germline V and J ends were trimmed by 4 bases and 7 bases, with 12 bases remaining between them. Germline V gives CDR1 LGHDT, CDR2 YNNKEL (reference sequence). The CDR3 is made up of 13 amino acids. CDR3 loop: CASSRYSTYTQYF. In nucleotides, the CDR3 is TGTGCCAGCAGCCGCTACAGTACGTATACGCAGTATTTT.

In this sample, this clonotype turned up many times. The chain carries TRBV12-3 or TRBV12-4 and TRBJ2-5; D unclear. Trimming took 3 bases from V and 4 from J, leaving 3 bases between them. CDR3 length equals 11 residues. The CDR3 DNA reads TGTGCCAGCAGTTTTGTAGAGACCCAGTACTTC. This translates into CASSFVETQYF.

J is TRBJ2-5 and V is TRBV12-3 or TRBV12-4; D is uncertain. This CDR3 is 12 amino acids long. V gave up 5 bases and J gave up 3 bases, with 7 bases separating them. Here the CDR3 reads CASSPWEETQYF. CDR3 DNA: TGTGCCAGCAGTCCTTGGGAAGAGACCCAGTACTTC.

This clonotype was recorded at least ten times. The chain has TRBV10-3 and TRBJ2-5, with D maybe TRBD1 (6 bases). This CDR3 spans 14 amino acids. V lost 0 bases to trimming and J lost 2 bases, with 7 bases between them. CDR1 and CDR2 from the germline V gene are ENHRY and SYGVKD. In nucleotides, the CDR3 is TGTGCCATCAGTGAGTCCGACAGGCAAGAGACCCAGTACTTC. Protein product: CAISESDRQETQYF.

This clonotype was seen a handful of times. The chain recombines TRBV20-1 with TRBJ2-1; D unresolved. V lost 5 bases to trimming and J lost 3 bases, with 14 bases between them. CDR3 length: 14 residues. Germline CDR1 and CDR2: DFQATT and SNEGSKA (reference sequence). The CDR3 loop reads CSAGIPGLYNEQFF. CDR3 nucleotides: TGCAGTGCTGGGATTCCGGGCCTCTACAATGAGCAGTTCTTC.

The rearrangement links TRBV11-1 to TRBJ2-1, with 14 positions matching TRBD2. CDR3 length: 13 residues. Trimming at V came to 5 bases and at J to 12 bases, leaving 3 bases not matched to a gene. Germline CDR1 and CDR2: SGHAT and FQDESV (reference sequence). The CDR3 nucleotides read TGTGCCAGCAGCCTCGGGACTAGCGGGGGGCAGTTCTTC. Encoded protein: CASSLGTSGGQFF.

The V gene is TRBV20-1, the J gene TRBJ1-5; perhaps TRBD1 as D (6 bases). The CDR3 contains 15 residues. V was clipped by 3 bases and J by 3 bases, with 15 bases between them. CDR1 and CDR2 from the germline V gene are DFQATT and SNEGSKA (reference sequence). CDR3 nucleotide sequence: TGCAGTGCTAGGGATAGGACAGTCCCCAATCAGCCCCAGCATTTT. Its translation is CSARDRTVPNQPQHF.

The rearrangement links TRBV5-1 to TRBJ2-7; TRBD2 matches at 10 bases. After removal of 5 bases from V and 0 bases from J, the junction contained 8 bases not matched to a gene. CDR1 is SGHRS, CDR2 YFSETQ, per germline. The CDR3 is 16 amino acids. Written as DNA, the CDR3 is TGCGCCAGCAGTGGGCTAGCGGGAGACGGCTCCTACGAGCAGTACTTC. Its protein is CASSGLAGDGSYEQYF.

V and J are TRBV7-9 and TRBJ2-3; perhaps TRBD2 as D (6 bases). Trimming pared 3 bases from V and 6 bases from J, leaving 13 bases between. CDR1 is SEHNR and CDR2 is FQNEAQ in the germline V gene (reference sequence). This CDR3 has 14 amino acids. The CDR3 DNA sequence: TGTGCCAGCAGCTTGACCTTCCTAGCGGATACGCAGTATTTT. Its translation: CASSLTFLADTQYF.